Given below is one T cell receptor beta chain in context. Its antigen is unknown. Some clones are missing from TCRdb's copy, which holds only in-frame ones; the method was immunoSEQ multiplex PCR. This table has approximately 300,000 clones, 90% to 95% appearing once. This entry comes from a study of T cell responses to AZD1222 COVID-19 vaccine. Trimming shortened V by 7 bases and J by 4 bases, and 13 bases separated the two germline ends. Germline V lookup: CDR1 SQVTM, CDR2 ANQGSEA. The CDR3 totals 13 residues. Study results and limitations: White British ancestry dominated among donors, who included more females, and clonal diversity was possibly underestimated. An increase in Spike-specific TCR breadth and depth was observed after two AZD1222 doses. It was only after the peak T cell response that any repertoires were sampled.

Recipients boosted at about 4 weeks or about 12 weeks are pooled. The material was peripheral blood, obtained 28 days after the second AZD1222 dose. This sequence joins TRBV29-1 and TRBJ1-4; D is ambiguous. The receptor's source is an adult who received the AZD1222 COVID-19 vaccine. The CDR3 here is CSARPVGNEKLFF. CDR3 coding DNA: TGCAGCGCCCGGCCGGTGGGTAATGAAAAACTGTTTTTT.